This note documents a single T cell receptor beta chain sequence. The same CDR3 arises from other DNA sequences in this sample as well. This specimen belongs to a study of blood T cell repertoires in COVID-19. The data were produced by immunoSEQ multiplex PCR, yet TCRdb's version contains in-frame clones alone and is incomplete. The sample holds about 240,000 clones, roughly 90% seen once. Trimming removed 1 base from V and 1 base from J, with 3 bases in between. Germline V lookup: CDR1 LNHDA, CDR2 SQIVND (reference sequence). The CDR3 contains 13 residues. The source is a woman in her twenties or thirties who had recovered from COVID-19. The specimen sequenced was PBMCs or T cells enriched from blood (not recorded which). V and J are TRBV19 and TRBJ2-3; the D is unclear. The chain's CDR3 is CASSIAGTDTQYF. Written as DNA, the CDR3 is TGTGCCAGTAGTATAGCGGGCACAGATACGCAGTATTTT.